Below are 30 T cell receptor beta chains sequenced from a single sample in a study of blood T cell repertoires in COVID-19. TCRdb's table, derived via immunoSEQ multiplex PCR, lists solely in-frame clones and lacks some. The sample contains 150,000 to 200,000 clones, roughly nine tenths of which appear only once. The sequenced material came from peripheral blood. These receptors all stem from a woman aged 55-70 years with COVID-19, enrolled during active disease.

The gene calls are TRBV5-1 and TRBJ2-7, with 10 bases lining up with TRBD2. The CDR3 covers 15 residues. The V gene end was trimmed by 4 bases and the J gene end by 5 bases; junction bases not matched to a gene: 9. The V gene's germline CDR1 is SGHRS and CDR2 YFSETQ. CDR3 DNA: TGCGCCAGCAGCCCTAGCGGGAGTGATAGAAACGAGCAGTACTTC. It is translated as CASSPSGSDRNEQYF.

This chain uses TRBV11-1 with TRBJ2-1, with 10 positions matching TRBD1. Germline V CDR1 and CDR2: SGHAT, FQDESV (reference sequence). The CDR3 has 14 amino acids. With 5 bases clipped from V and 7 bases from J, the junction kept 5 bases outside the gene matches. In nucleotides, the CDR3 is TGTGCCAGCAGCGGAGGGACAGGGGCTAATGAGCAGTTCTTC. Translation gives CASSGGTGANEQFF.

In DNA form, the CDR3 reads TGTGCCAGCAGTTCACAGCCGAACACTGAAGCTTTCTTT. Amino acid sequence: CASSSQPNTEAFF. This chain links TRBV6-4 with TRBJ1-1; no firm D call. Germline V gene sequence: CDR1 MRHNA, CDR2 SNTAGT. The V and J ends lost 5 bases and 1 base respectively, with 8 bases between them. The CDR3 consists of 13 residues.

This clone was recorded once. This chain joins TRBV7-6 and TRBJ2-1, with a possible D match to TRBD1 (6 bases). CDR3 size: 13 residues. The V end lost 4 bases, the J end lost 7 bases, and 11 bases lay between the germline ends. Germline V lookup: CDR1 SGHVS, CDR2 FNYEAQ. The chain's CDR3 is CASSSHRENEQFF. Here the CDR3 DNA reads TGTGCCAGCAGCTCCCACAGGGAGAATGAGCAGTTCTTC.

This rearrangement joins TRBV28 to TRBJ2-7, with 7 positions matching TRBD1. Germline V gene lookup returns CDR1 MDHEN and CDR2 SYDVKM. The CDR3 is made up of 16 amino acids. Trimming cost V 5 bases and J 2 bases; bases outside gene matches: 12. The CDR3 DNA reads TGTGCCAGCAGTGGACTTACAGGGGCATCAACCTACGAGCAGTACTTC. Amino acid sequence: CASSGLTGASTYEQYF. Variable domain in full (rest from reference TRBV28 and TRBJ2-7): DVKVTQSSRYLVKRTGEKVFLECVQDMDHENMFWYRQDPGLGLRLIYFSYDVKMKEKGDIPEGYSVSREKKERFSLILESASTNQTSMYLCASSGLTGASTYEQYFGPGTRLTVT.

The genes are TRBV6-5 and TRBJ1-6; 11 positions match TRBD1. The CDR3 consists of 15 residues. Unmatched junction bases numbered 8, after V lost 6 bases and J lost 10 bases. Germline V CDR1 and CDR2: MNHEY, SVGAGI. CDR3 sequence reads: CASRRTGTGGSPLHF. Here the CDR3 DNA reads TGTGCCAGCAGACGTACCGGGACAGGGGGGTCACCCCTCCACTTT.

V is TRBV28 and J is TRBJ1-2, with D maybe TRBD1 (6 bases). CDR3 length: 16 residues. The ends were cut back, 5 bases at V and 8 bases at J, with 24 bases in the middle. Germline V gene data show CDR1 as MDHEN and CDR2 as SYDVKM. CDR3 in amino acids: CASSPLRRQALRGYTF. The CDR3 bases are TGTGCCAGCAGTCCTTTGCGGCGACAGGCCCTACGCGGCTACACCTTC.

In its sample, this clone was seen once. V and J are TRBV19 and TRBJ2-5; 15 bases align to TRBD2. The CDR3 is made up of 16 amino acids. CDR1 and CDR2 from the germline V gene are LNHDA and SQIVND (reference sequence). J lost 5 bases, V lost 0 bases, and 1 base had no gene match. The CDR3 region is CASSIEGTSGRETQYF. CDR3 DNA: TGTGCCAGTAGTATAGAGGGGACTAGCGGGAGGGAGACCCAGTACTTC.

The V and J genes are TRBV30 and TRBJ1-5; no firm D call. The germline CDR1 and CDR2 sequences are GTSNPN and SVGIG (reference sequence). This CDR3 region has 13 residues. The ends were cut back, 2 bases at V and 0 bases at J, with 5 bases in the middle. The CDR3 coding sequence is TGTGCCTGGAGTCCGTATAGCAATCAGCCCCAGCATTTT. Its translation: CAWSPYSNQPQHF. Together with reference TRBV30 and TRBJ1-5, the CDR3 gives the full variable domain: SQTIHQWPATLVQPVGSPLSLECTVEGTSNPNLYWYRQAAGRGLQLLFYSVGIGQISSEVPQNLSASRPQDRQFILSSKKLLLSDSGFYLCAWSPYSNQPQHFGDGTRLSIL.

The J gene is TRBJ2-1, the V gene TRBV6-6; D remains unclear. V was clipped by 5 bases and J by 2 bases, with 10 bases between them. Germline V lookup: CDR1 MNHNY, CDR2 SVGAGI (reference sequence). This CDR3 comprises 14 residues. CDR3 residues: CASSRAATYNEQFF. In DNA form, the CDR3 reads TGTGCCAGCAGTCGAGCAGCGACCTACAATGAGCAGTTCTTC.

This clone occurred a few times. The CDR3 spells CASSFGGRKYEQYF. DNA for the CDR3: TGTGCCAGCAGCTTTGGCGGGAGGAAATACGAGCAGTACTTC. The chain recombines TRBV7-2 with TRBJ2-7, with TRBD2 matching 8 bases. Germline CDR1 is SGHTA and CDR2 is FQGNSA. The CDR3 runs to 14 residues. The J segment lost 4 bases and the V segment lost 3 bases, leaving 5 bases of the junction unmatched. Full variable domain (missing parts from reference TRBV7-2 and TRBJ2-7): GAGVSQSPSNKVTEKGKDVELRCDPISGHTALYWYRQSLGQGLEFLIYFQGNSAPDKSGLPSDRFSAERTGGSVSTLTIQRTQQEDSAVYLCASSFGGRKYEQYFGPGTRLTVT.

V gene TRBV27 combines with J gene TRBJ2-5; 7 bases match TRBD1. V lost 4 bases, J lost 1 base, and 15 bases stayed unmatched. CDR1 and CDR2 (germline): MNHEY, SMNVEV (reference sequence). The CDR3 runs 18 residues. The CDR3 region has the DNA TGTGCCAGCAGTTCCGTTCCGAGACAGGGAATTTTCCAAGAGACCCAGTACTTC. Its protein is CASSSVPRQGIFQETQYF.

This chain uses TRBV7-2 with TRBJ1-6; 8 bases are a match to TRBD1. The trim removed 1 base at V and 6 bases at J, leaving 5 bases unmatched. The CDR3 consists of 16 residues. Germline-derived CDR1 and CDR2 are SGHTA and FQGNSA. The CDR3 here is CASSLVGQGSNSPLHF. The CDR3 bases are TGTGCCAGCAGCTTAGTTGGACAGGGAAGTAATTCACCCCTCCACTTT.

Here the CDR3 reads CASSLPSGTQYF. CDR3 nucleotides: TGTGCCAGCAGTTTACCTAGCGGTACGCAGTATTTT. The chain carries TRBV28 and TRBJ2-3; 7 bases match TRBD2. Germline V gene data show CDR1 as MDHEN and CDR2 as SYDVKM. J gave up 8 bases and V 2 bases, and 1 base lay outside the gene matches. The CDR3 has 12 residues.

This clone occurred once. The rearrangement uses TRBV25-1 and TRBJ2-1; 10 bases agree with TRBD2. Germline V gene sequence: CDR1 MGHDK, CDR2 SYGVNS. The CDR3 runs 17 residues. The V segment lost 4 bases and the J segment 6 bases; nucleotides outside the gene matches: 12. This chain's CDR3 is CASSASRSGRAANEQFF. The CDR3 region has the DNA TGTGCCAGCAGTGCCTCACGGAGCGGGAGGGCCGCCAATGAGCAGTTCTTC.

The chain couples TRBV28 to TRBJ1-1, with 7 bases that match TRBD1. From germline, CDR1 is MDHEN and CDR2 SYDVKM. V lost 3 bases and J lost 3; bases outside the gene matches: 10. There are 16 residues in the CDR3. The CDR3 is CASSFPTTGFDTEAFF. CDR3 bases: TGTGCCAGCAGTTTCCCTACGACAGGGTTCGACACTGAAGCTTTCTTT.

This chain joins TRBV30 and TRBJ2-5; 11 nucleotides align to TRBD1. The junction had 1 base not matched to a gene; V was cut back by 3 bases and J by 4 bases. This CDR3 spans 13 amino acids. In germline, CDR1 is GTSNPN, CDR2 SVGIG (reference sequence). CDR3 nucleotides: TGTGCCTGGAGGGACAGGGGGCGAGAGACCCAGTACTTC. Amino acids: CAWRDRGRETQYF.

This chain connects TRBV4-3 to TRBJ2-2; the D is unclear. Trimming took off 1 base at V and 13 bases at J, with 10 bases between the two ends. This CDR3 is built from 12 residues. From germline, CDR1 is LGHNA and CDR2 YSLEER. CDR3 sequence (DNA): TGCGCCAGCAGCCAAGCTACGGGTGGGCTGTTTTTT. Its protein is CASSQATGGLFF.

This chain joins TRBV6-5 and TRBJ2-7; D unclear. The CDR3 covers 12 residues. Trimming shortened V by 4 bases and J by 1 base, and 5 bases separated the two germline ends. In germline, CDR1 is MNHEY, CDR2 SVGAGI. CDR3 in amino acids: CASSSPSYEQYF. Written as DNA, the CDR3 is TGTGCCAGCAGTTCCCCTTCCTACGAGCAGTACTTC.

The chain has TRBV9 and TRBJ1-3; D possibly corresponds to TRBD1 (5 bases). This CDR3 region has 16 residues. V gave up 4 bases and J gave up 0 bases, with 14 bases separating them. CDR1 is SGDLS, CDR2 YYNGEE, per germline. CDR3 region: CASSPTRGSSGNTIYF. The CDR3 DNA reads as TGTGCCAGCAGCCCTACTCGGGGGAGCTCTGGAAACACCATATATTTT.

The gene calls are TRBV6-5 and TRBJ2-7; TRBD2 matches 11 bases. The germline V gene encodes CDR1 MNHEY and CDR2 SVGAGI. This CDR3 is 15 amino acids long. Trimming at V came to 7 bases and at J to 4 bases, leaving 9 bases not matched to a gene. The CDR3 spells CASTKPGLAAYEQYF. CDR3 DNA: TGTGCCAGCACCAAACCGGGACTAGCGGCATACGAGCAGTACTTC.

The rearrangement links TRBV19 to TRBJ2-3, with TRBD2 identical over 9 bases. The junction had 16 bases not matched to a gene; V was cut back by 4 bases and J by 5 bases. CDR1 and CDR2 (germline): LNHDA, SQIVND (reference sequence). This CDR3 region has 18 residues. The chain's CDR3 is CASSTVLLEREAGDTQYF. The CDR3 DNA reads as TGTGCCAGTAGTACTGTCCTTCTAGAGCGGGAGGCAGGAGATACGCAGTATTTT.

CDR3 in amino acids: CASSPLGVREQYF. The DNA of the CDR3 is TGTGCCAGCAGCCCCCTGGGAGTAAGGGAGCAGTACTTC. This chain uses TRBV7-2 with TRBJ2-7; perhaps TRBD2 as D (5 bases). The germline V and J ends were trimmed by 5 bases and 7 bases, with 15 bases remaining between them. This CDR3 has 13 amino acids. The V gene's germline CDR1 is SGHTA and CDR2 FQGNSA. Full variable domain (missing parts from reference TRBV7-2 and TRBJ2-7): GAGVSQSPSNKVTEKGKDVELRCDPISGHTALYWYRQSLGQGLEFLIYFQGNSAPDKSGLPSDRFSAERTGGSVSTLTIQRTQQEDSAVYLCASSPLGVREQYFGPGTRLTVT.

The rearrangement joins TRBV5-1 to TRBJ2-7; possibly TRBD2 for D (6 bases). The CDR3 extends over 15 amino acids. Per the germline V gene, CDR1 is SGHRS and CDR2 is YFSETQ. V gave up 0 bases and J gave up 2 bases, with 12 bases separating them. CDR3 bases: TGCGCCAGCAGCTTGGGCGGGGCCAGAGCCTACGAGCAGTACTTC. Protein product: CASSLGGARAYEQYF. The full variable domain, with the rest looked up from reference TRBV5-1 and TRBJ2-7, is KAGVTQTPRYLIKTRGQQVTLSCSPISGHRSVSWYQQTPGQGLQFLFEYFSETQRNKGNFPGRFSGRQFSNSRSEMNVSTLELGDSALYLCASSLGGARAYEQYFGPGTRLTVT.

The V gene is TRBV5-6, the J gene TRBJ2-7; TRBD1 is a possible D gene (6 bases). Germline CDR1 is SGHDT and CDR2 is YYEEEE. CDR3 length: 14 residues. V lost 0 bases and J lost 4, with 11 bases in between. The CDR3 loop is CASSLGTVLYEQYF. In DNA, the CDR3 is TGTGCCAGCAGCTTGGGGACAGTCCTTTACGAGCAGTACTTC.

The chain couples TRBV4-1 to TRBJ2-7; TRBD1 agrees at 12 bases. The germline V gene encodes CDR1 MGHRA and CDR2 YSYEKL. Losses at the gene ends were 4 bases for V and 6 bases for J; bases not matched to a gene: 10. CDR3 length: 16 amino acids. In nucleotides, the CDR3 is TGCGCCAGCAGCCCTATCGGGGGACAGGGGGCTAGCGAGCAGTACTTC. Encoded protein: CASSPIGGQGASEQYF.

This rearrangement joins TRBV5-6 to TRBJ2-3; 11 bases map to TRBD2. CDR1 and CDR2 from the germline V gene are SGHDT and YYEEEE. The ends lost 4 bases at V and 1 base at J; junction bases unmatched: 8. The CDR3 runs 17 residues. The chain's CDR3 is CASSRPELAGGTDTQYF. The DNA for the CDR3 is TGTGCCAGCAGCCGTCCGGAACTAGCGGGGGGCACAGATACGCAGTATTTT.

CDR3 residues: CASSQGQGAGNTIYF. CDR3 bases: TGTGCCAGCTCCCAGGGACAGGGGGCTGGAAACACCATATATTTT. This chain connects TRBV18 to TRBJ1-3; 11 bases match TRBD1. Losses at the gene ends were 6 bases for V and 2 bases for J; bases not matched to a gene: 3. There are 15 residues in the CDR3. Germline V lookup: CDR1 KGHSH, CDR2 LQKENI.

The chain links TRBV2 to TRBJ1-2; D possibly corresponds to TRBD1 (6 bases). From germline, CDR1 is SNHLY and CDR2 FYNNEI. V was shortened by 5 bases and J by 3 bases, with 10 bases between the two germline ends. The CDR3 spans 13 residues. CDR3 sequence reads: CASSYQGYYGYTF. The CDR3 nucleotides read TGTGCCAGCAGTTATCAGGGGTACTATGGCTACACCTTC.

This clone was seen only a few times. The chain employs TRBV11-2 and TRBJ1-6; D is uncertain. This CDR3 comprises 16 residues. V was clipped by 0 bases and J by 6 bases, with 12 bases between them. The V gene's germline CDR1 is SGHAT and CDR2 FQNNGV. CDR3 nucleotides: TGTGCCAGCAGCTTAGAGGAGGGTCCTCCTAATTCACCCCTCCACTTT. Its protein product is CASSLEEGPPNSPLHF.